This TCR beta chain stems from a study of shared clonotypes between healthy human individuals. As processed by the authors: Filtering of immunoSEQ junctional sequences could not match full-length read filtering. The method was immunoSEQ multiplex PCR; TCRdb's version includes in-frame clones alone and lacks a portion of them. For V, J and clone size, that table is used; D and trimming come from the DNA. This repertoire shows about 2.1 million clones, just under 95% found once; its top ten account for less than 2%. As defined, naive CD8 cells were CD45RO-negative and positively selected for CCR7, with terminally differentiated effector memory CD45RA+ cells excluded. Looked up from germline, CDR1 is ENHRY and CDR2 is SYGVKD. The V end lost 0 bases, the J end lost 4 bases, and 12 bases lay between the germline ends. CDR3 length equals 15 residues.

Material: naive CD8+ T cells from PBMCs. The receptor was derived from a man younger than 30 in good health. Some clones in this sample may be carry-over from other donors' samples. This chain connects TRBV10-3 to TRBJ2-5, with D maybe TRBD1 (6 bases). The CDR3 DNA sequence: TGTGCCATCAGTGAGTCCTTGGGGGCGTCAGAGACCCAGTACTTC. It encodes CAISESLGASETQYF.